The 26 T cell receptor beta chains below come from one sample, sequenced in a study of blood T cell repertoires in COVID-19. Profiling relied on immunoSEQ multiplex PCR, and the TCRdb table lists in-frame clones only, not all of them. The sample shows roughly 300,000 clones, more than 85% of them seen only once. Sequences were obtained from PBMCs or T cells enriched from blood (not recorded which). The receptors were sampled from a woman in her 30s who had recovered from COVID-19.

The chain recombines TRBV5-6 with TRBJ2-7; no firm D call. The CDR3 has 11 amino acids. Germline-derived CDR1 and CDR2 are SGHDT and YYEEEE. CDR3 loop: CASSLGALEVV. As DNA, the CDR3 is TGTGCCAGCAGCTTGGGGGCTCTGGAAGTGGTC.

J is TRBJ2-3 and V is TRBV28; D is perhaps TRBD2 (7 bases). V dropped 5 bases and J dropped 5 bases, with 20 bases sitting between them. In germline, CDR1 is MDHEN, CDR2 SYDVKM. There are 16 residues in the CDR3. CDR3 nucleotides: TGTGCCAGCAGTCCTAGGGGGGGGGAGGTCAAAGATACGCAGTATTTT. Its protein is CASSPRGGEVKDTQYF.

The rearrangement uses TRBV5-4 and TRBJ2-7, with D possibly TRBD1 on 6 matching bases. The germline V and J ends were trimmed by 0 bases and 0 bases, with 10 bases remaining between them. Germline V lookup: CDR1 SGHNT, CDR2 YYREEE (reference sequence). This CDR3 has 15 residues. This chain's CDR3 is CASSLDQGSSYEQYF. The CDR3 DNA follows: TGTGCCAGCAGCTTGGATCAGGGGTCCTCCTACGAGCAGTACTTC.

The genes are TRBV6-5 and TRBJ2-5, with D maybe TRBD1 (5 bases). Germline assignment: CDR1 MNHEY and CDR2 SVGAGI. The germline V and J ends were trimmed by 0 bases and 5 bases, with 13 bases remaining between them. This CDR3 has 15 residues. CDR3 amino acids: CASSYSGPGRETQYF. CDR3 DNA: TGTGCCAGCAGTTACTCTGGGCCAGGGCGGGAGACCCAGTACTTC.

This clone came up once. This sequence joins TRBV4-1 and TRBJ2-7, with D possibly TRBD2 on 5 matching bases. Germline CDR1 and CDR2: MGHRA and YSYEKL. The CDR3 length is 15 residues. The V gene lost 4 bases and the J gene lost 4 bases, with 17 bases spanning the gap. CDR3 nucleotides: TGCGCCAGCAGCCGGGAGACTACTTTCATTTACGAGCAGTACTTC. This sequence encodes CASSRETTFIYEQYF.

The rearrangement links TRBV4-1 to TRBJ2-5, with TRBD2 matching over 8 bases. The germline gives CDR1 MGHRA, CDR2 YSYEKL. Trimming removed 3 bases from V and 0 bases from J; junction bases left unmatched: 18. This CDR3 comprises 20 residues. The CDR3: CASSHGELFVSGRHQETQYF. The CDR3 DNA follows: TGCGCCAGCAGCCACGGTGAGCTATTTGTCAGCGGGAGACACCAAGAGACCCAGTACTTC.

The gene calls are TRBV7-3 and TRBJ2-3; D might be TRBD2 (6 bases). The CDR3 is 17 residues long. V dropped 5 bases and J dropped 5 bases, with 23 bases sitting between them. CDR1 and CDR2 from the germline V gene are SGHTA and FQGTGA. CDR3 amino acids: CASSPTGVSTGVDTQYF. In DNA form, the CDR3 reads TGTGCCAGCAGCCCAACCGGGGTCTCAACGGGGGTAGATACGCAGTATTTT.

The chain recombines TRBV11-1 with TRBJ2-7; 7 bases are shared with TRBD2. V was clipped by 8 bases and J by 1 base; unmatched bases: 5. The CDR3 extends over 13 amino acids. CDR1 is SGHAT and CDR2 is FQDESV in the germline V gene (reference sequence). The CDR3 DNA reads TGTGCCAGCTCGCGGGAGTGGTCCTACGAGCAGTACTTC. This encodes CASSREWSYEQYF.

V usage is TRBV28 and J usage is TRBJ1-1, with D possibly TRBD1 on 5 matching bases. Per the germline V gene, CDR1 is MDHEN and CDR2 is SYDVKM. The V gene lost 7 bases and the J gene lost 5 bases, with 14 bases spanning the gap. The CDR3 covers 13 residues. The CDR3 loop reads CASMRGERTEAFF. The CDR3 nucleotides read TGTGCCAGCATGCGGGGGGAGAGGACTGAAGCTTTCTTT.

The chain is built from TRBV7-2 and TRBJ1-4; a possible D gene is TRBD1 (6 bases). Trimming removed 0 bases at V and 0 bases at J, with 11 bases between. This CDR3 has 17 amino acids. Germline V gives CDR1 SGHTA, CDR2 FQGNSA. The DNA for the CDR3 is TGTGCCAGCAGCTTAGCTCAGGGGCGGTCAACTAATGAAAAACTGTTTTTT. This encodes CASSLAQGRSTNEKLFF.

The chain employs TRBV11-2 and TRBJ2-7, with D maybe TRBD2 (5 bases). Germline V gene data show CDR1 as SGHAT and CDR2 as FQNNGV. Trimming cost V 5 bases and J 3 bases, with 23 bases left between them. The CDR3 has 17 residues. The CDR3 DNA reads as TGTGCCAGCAGCGGTCCGTGTTGGCGGGTGGGTCACTACGAGCAGTACTTC. Translation: CASSGPCWRVGHYEQYF.

The rearrangement uses TRBV5-1 and TRBJ2-1; 8 positions agree with TRBD2. Losses at the gene ends were 5 bases for V and 6 bases for J; bases not matched to a gene: 16. This CDR3 is 17 amino acids long. Germline assignment: CDR1 SGHRS and CDR2 YFSETQ. CDR3 sequence reads: CASSLGYGGAEGNEQFF. CDR3 nucleotide sequence: TGCGCCAGCAGTCTGGGGTACGGGGGGGCCGAGGGCAATGAGCAGTTCTTC. The entire variable domain, with the rest obtained from reference TRBV5-1 and TRBJ2-1, is as follows: KAGVTQTPRYLIKTRGQQVTLSCSPISGHRSVSWYQQTPGQGLQFLFEYFSETQRNKGNFPGRFSGRQFSNSRSEMNVSTLELGDSALYLCASSLGYGGAEGNEQFFGPGTRLTVL.

The CDR3: CASRPSAQETQYF. The CDR3 DNA follows: TGTGCCAGCAGACCTAGCGCGCAAGAGACCCAGTACTTC. The chain joins TRBV6-5 to TRBJ2-5, with TRBD2 as a possible D gene (6 bases). The CDR3 has 13 amino acids. The V and J ends lost 6 bases and 2 bases respectively, with 10 bases between them. From germline, CDR1 is MNHEY and CDR2 SVGAGI.

Here the CDR3 DNA reads TGTGCCAGCAGCCCCAGACTTGACTCTAGCACAGATACGCAGTATTTT. Translated: CASSPRLDSSTDTQYF. This chain uses TRBV7-8 with TRBJ2-3; no definite D call. This CDR3 has 16 amino acids. The ends were cut back, 5 bases at V and 0 bases at J, with 15 bases in the middle. The germline V gene encodes CDR1 SGHVS and CDR2 FQNEAQ.

The rearrangement links TRBV7-6 to TRBJ2-3, with TRBD2 identical over 14 bases. The germline CDR1 and CDR2 sequences are SGHVS and FNYEAQ. This CDR3 is built from 18 residues. J lost 2 bases, V lost 5 bases, and 9 bases had no gene match. CDR3 coding DNA: TGTGCCAGCAGCCGAGGACTAGCGGGGGGCACCATCACAGATACGCAGTATTTT. It is translated as CASSRGLAGGTITDTQYF. The whole variable domain, filled in from reference TRBV7-6 and TRBJ2-3, reads GAGVSQSPRYKVTKRGQDVALRCDPISGHVSLYWYRQALGQGPEFLTYFNYEAQQDKSGLPNDRFSAERPEGSISTLTIQRTEQRDSAMYRCASSRGLAGGTITDTQYFGPGTRLTVL.

The rearrangement uses TRBV9 and TRBJ2-7; TRBD2 might be the D (5 bases). The CDR3 extends over 13 amino acids. Germline assignment: CDR1 SGDLS and CDR2 YYNGEE. Trimming cost V 4 bases and J 0 bases, with 8 bases left between them. CDR3: CASSTGNSYEQYF. CDR3 DNA: TGTGCCAGCAGCACCGGGAACTCCTACGAGCAGTACTTC.

J is TRBJ2-5 and V is TRBV4-1, with D possibly matching TRBD2 (5 bases). The CDR3 sequence is 16 residues long. Germline-derived CDR1 and CDR2 are MGHRA and YSYEKL. V was trimmed by 3 bases and J by 5 bases, leaving 19 bases between them. CDR3 nucleotide sequence: TGCGCCAGCAGCCAGCAACAACTAGGTTTCTTGGAGACCCAGTACTTC. Amino acid sequence: CASSQQQLGFLETQYF.

The V call is TRBV5-8, the J call TRBJ2-5; the D is unclear. CDR1 is SGHTS, CDR2 YDEGEE, per germline. V lost 6 bases and J 5 bases, leaving 14 bases between the germline ends. The CDR3 extends over 13 amino acids. Here the CDR3 DNA reads TGTGCCAGCAACCTCCTTAGGAGCGAGACCCAGTACTTC. Its protein product is CASNLLRSETQYF. The entire variable domain, with the rest obtained from reference TRBV5-8 and TRBJ2-5, is as follows: EAGVTQSPTHLIKTRGQQATLRCSPISGHTSVYWYQQALGLGLQFLLWYDEGEERNRGNFPPRFSGRQFPNYSSELNVNALELEDSALYLCASNLLRSETQYFGPGTRLLVL.

V and J are TRBV7-9 and TRBJ2-3; unclear D gene. Germline CDR1 and CDR2: SEHNR and FQNEAQ (reference sequence). Between the trimmed V and J ends, which lost 3 bases and 1 base, there was a span of 11 bases. The CDR3 runs to 15 residues. CDR3 protein: CASSFTAIRTDTQYF. The CDR3 DNA is TGTGCCAGCAGCTTTACAGCCATTCGCACAGATACGCAGTATTTT.

The chain carries TRBV7-8 and TRBJ2-1, with unresolved D. This CDR3 has 17 residues. Trimming removed 5 bases at V and 2 bases at J, with 19 bases between. Germline V lookup: CDR1 SGHVS, CDR2 FQNEAQ. The CDR3 region has the DNA TGTGCCAGCAGCCCCCCAGGTGGATCCATCACCTACAATGAGCAGTTCTTC. This encodes CASSPPGGSITYNEQFF.

The J gene is TRBJ2-7, the V gene TRBV27, with D perhaps matching TRBD1 (6 bases). V dropped 3 bases and J dropped 2 bases, with 11 bases sitting between them. The CDR3 spans 14 residues. The germline CDR1 and CDR2 sequences are MNHEY and SMNVEV (reference sequence). This CDR3 reads CASSFLTGTYEQYF. The CDR3 bases are TGTGCCAGCAGTTTCCTGACAGGTACCTACGAGCAGTACTTC.

This sequence joins TRBV4-1 and TRBJ2-2, with TRBD2 matching 10 bases. The J segment lost 2 bases and the V segment lost 0 bases, leaving 6 bases of the junction unmatched. The CDR3 totals 18 residues. Germline V gene sequence: CDR1 MGHRA, CDR2 YSYEKL. CDR3 sequence: CASSQEGIAGGNTGELFF. DNA of the CDR3: TGCGCCAGCAGCCAAGAGGGAATAGCGGGGGGTAACACCGGGGAGCTGTTTTTT.

This clone was seen a handful of times. The rearrangement joins TRBV28 to TRBJ1-5, with D perhaps TRBD1 (5 bases). Germline CDR1 reads MDHEN; CDR2 reads SYDVKM. This CDR3 is 16 amino acids long. V lost 8 bases to trimming and J lost 4 bases, with 21 bases between them. The CDR3 reads CASYPRGEGRNQPQHF. Written as DNA, the CDR3 is TGTGCCAGCTACCCCCGAGGGGAGGGAAGGAATCAGCCCCAGCATTTT.

The rearrangement uses TRBV27 and TRBJ1-1, with TRBD1 identical over 7 bases. V lost 5 bases, J lost 0 bases, and 6 bases stayed unmatched. CDR1 MNHEY and CDR2 SMNVEV come from the germline V gene (reference sequence). This CDR3 has 15 residues. CDR3 loop: CASSPTGYMNTEAFF. CDR3 in DNA: TGTGCCAGCAGTCCGACAGGGTACATGAACACTGAAGCTTTCTTT.

The rearrangement uses TRBV7-9 and TRBJ1-6; weak D call: TRBD1 (5 bases). CDR1 is SEHNR and CDR2 is FQNEAQ in the germline V gene (reference sequence). The CDR3 loop spans 16 amino acids. Trimming took off 6 bases at V and 0 bases at J, with 12 bases between the two ends. CDR3 residues: CASRIDRRSYNSPLHF. The CDR3 bases are TGTGCCAGCAGGATAGACAGACGCTCCTATAATTCACCCCTCCACTTT.

The rearrangement uses TRBV18 and TRBJ2-1; 14 bases line up with TRBD2. The V segment lost 2 bases and the J segment 8 bases; nucleotides outside the gene matches: 5. Germline V lookup: CDR1 KGHSH, CDR2 LQKENI. The CDR3 runs 16 residues. CDR3 coding DNA: TGTGCCAGCTCACCAGCCGGGACTAGCGGGAGCCATGAGCAGTTCTTC. Its translation: CASSPAGTSGSHEQFF.